In its sample, the clone carrying this TCR beta chain was seen a few times. Antigen: not known. This entry comes from a study of beta chain features in type 1 diabetes. Whole-study results and caveats: Type 1 diabetes patients showed a moderate but significant shortening of TCRB CDR3s in all four CD4+ subsets. Patients with type 1 diabetes showed fewer VDJ junction insertions and more deletions.

Of the isolated RNA, all was reverse transcribed, and so the sequenced material was expressed TCRB transcripts. Assay used: immunoSEQ multiplex PCR; TCRdb lists only in-frame clones, some missing. The sample has more than 300,000 clones; approximately 15% are singletons. The CDR3 sequence is 14 residues long. After removal of 7 bases from V and 5 bases from J, the junction contained 10 bases not matched to a gene. In germline, CDR1 is MNHNS, CDR2 SASEGT. The receptor's source is a woman aged 18-35 years in good health. This sequence joins TRBV6-1 and TRBJ1-1; 7 bases are shared with TRBD1. The sample consisted of naive CD4+ T cells from blood. The CDR3 coding sequence is TGTGCCAGCATGAGACAGGGAAGGGGGACTGAAGCTTTCTTT. It yields the protein CASMRQGRGTEAFF.